This T cell receptor (beta chain) was obtained from a study of Graves' ophthalmopathy and Graves' hyperthyroidism. Germline V lookup: CDR1 SEHNR, CDR2 FQNEAQ (reference sequence). This CDR3 has 16 residues. The V end lost 6 bases, the J end lost 0 bases, and 17 bases lay between the germline ends. Researchers took RNA transcripts and amplified TCR beta CDR3 regions from them. A first-round RT-PCR used HTBI primers, followed by a second-round multiplex PCR. TCRdb analysed the multiplex PCR reads with MiXCR anew, one entry per CDR3 protein. The sample lists approximately 41,000 distinct CDR3 sequences, approximately 52% occurring once. Moderately to severely active ophthalmopathy under 3 months, CAS at least 3, NOSPECS at least 4. Ineligible for inclusion were patients with other autoimmune diseases, uncontrolled infections, pregnancy or lactation. Patients were diagnosed from clinical symptoms, serum thyroxine, TRAb, thyroid ultrasound and orbital computed tomography. PBMCs originated in roughly 11 ml of fresh peripheral blood.

V is TRBV7-9 and J is TRBJ1-1; possible D gene TRBD1, 5 bases. Sequencing was performed on peripheral blood. The receptor comes from an adult man with Graves' ophthalmopathy. CDR3 DNA: TGTGCCAGCAGTCAGTCGGGGGTAGGAATGAACACTGAAGCTTTCTTT. It specifies CASSQSGVGMNTEAFF.